This paragraph reports one TCR beta chain. This CDR3 spans 14 amino acids. Germline V gene lookup returns CDR1 SGHRS and CDR2 YFSETQ. V was trimmed by 4 bases and J by 2 bases, leaving 11 bases between them. This entry belongs to a study of OX40 agonist ivuxolimab in advanced cancers. At the level of the study: The treatment was a fully human IgG2 OX40 agonist, ivuxolimab.

Sequenced by immunoSEQ multiplex PCR; TCRdb stores in-frame clones only, minus some. The table records 55,000 to 65,000 clones, about 85% of them present only once. This sequence originates from an adult with an advanced solid tumor such as melanoma, head and neck, liver or kidney cancer. V usage is TRBV5-1 and J usage is TRBJ2-3, with TRBD2 as a possible D gene (6 bases). Sequencing used CD4+ or CD8+ T cells sorted from blood, obtained in a trial of the OX40 agonist ivuxolimab. DNA for the CDR3: TGCGCCAGCAGCCTGACTAGGCCCACAGATACGCAGTATTTT. Amino acids: CASSLTRPTDTQYF.